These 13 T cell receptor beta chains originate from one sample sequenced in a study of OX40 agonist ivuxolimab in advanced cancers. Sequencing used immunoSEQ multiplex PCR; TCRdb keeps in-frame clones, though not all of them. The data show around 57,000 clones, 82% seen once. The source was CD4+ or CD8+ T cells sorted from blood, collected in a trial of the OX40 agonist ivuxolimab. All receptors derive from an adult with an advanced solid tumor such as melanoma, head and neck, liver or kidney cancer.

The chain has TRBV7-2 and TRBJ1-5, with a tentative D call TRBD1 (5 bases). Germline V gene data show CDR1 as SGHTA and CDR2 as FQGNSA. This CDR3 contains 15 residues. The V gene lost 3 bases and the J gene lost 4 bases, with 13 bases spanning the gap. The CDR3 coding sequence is TGTGCCAGCAGCTTGTCCGGACAACCGAATCAGCCCCAGCATTTT. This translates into CASSLSGQPNQPQHF.

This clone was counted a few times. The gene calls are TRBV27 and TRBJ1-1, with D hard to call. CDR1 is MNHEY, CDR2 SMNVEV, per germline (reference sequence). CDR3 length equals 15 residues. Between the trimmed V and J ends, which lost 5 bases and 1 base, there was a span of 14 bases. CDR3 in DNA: TGTGCCAGCAGTAAGTGGACCGAACCGAACACTGAAGCTTTCTTT. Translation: CASSKWTEPNTEAFF.

CDR3 DNA sequence: TGTGCCAGCAGTCGAAGTCTTGCGGATTCAGATACGCAGTATTTT. Translated: CASSRSLADSDTQYF. V usage is TRBV11-2 and J usage is TRBJ2-3, with D hard to call. Trimming removed 6 bases from V and 4 bases from J, with 17 bases in between. This CDR3 contains 15 residues. Germline V gene data show CDR1 as SGHAT and CDR2 as FQNNGV.

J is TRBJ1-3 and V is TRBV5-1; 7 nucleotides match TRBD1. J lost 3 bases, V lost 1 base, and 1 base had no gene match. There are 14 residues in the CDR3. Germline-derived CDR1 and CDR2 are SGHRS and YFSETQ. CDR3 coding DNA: TGCGCCAGCAGCTTGCAGGGGGTTGGAAACACCATATATTTT. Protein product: CASSLQGVGNTIYF.

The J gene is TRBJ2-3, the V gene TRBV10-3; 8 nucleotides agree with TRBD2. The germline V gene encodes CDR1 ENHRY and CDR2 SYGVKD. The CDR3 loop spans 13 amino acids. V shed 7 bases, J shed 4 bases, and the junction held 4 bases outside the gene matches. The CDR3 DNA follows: TGTGCCATCAAGGGTAGCGGGGCAGATACGCAGTATTTT. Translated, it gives CAIKGSGADTQYF.

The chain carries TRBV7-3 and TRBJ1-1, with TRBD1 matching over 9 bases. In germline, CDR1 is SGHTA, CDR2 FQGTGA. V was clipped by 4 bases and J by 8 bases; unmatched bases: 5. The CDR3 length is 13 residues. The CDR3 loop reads CASSSDRGSEAFF. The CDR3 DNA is TGTGCCAGCAGCTCGGACAGGGGATCCGAAGCTTTCTTT.

The CDR3 nucleotides read TGTGCCAGCAGCTCCTCAGGGGGGTTGGACAATGAGCAGTTCTTC. It is translated as CASSSSGGLDNEQFF. The chain carries TRBV5-8 and TRBJ2-1, with D perhaps TRBD1 (7 bases). The CDR3 length is 15 residues. Trimming took 3 bases from V and 5 from J, leaving 15 bases between them. Germline-derived CDR1 and CDR2 are SGHTS and YDEGEE.

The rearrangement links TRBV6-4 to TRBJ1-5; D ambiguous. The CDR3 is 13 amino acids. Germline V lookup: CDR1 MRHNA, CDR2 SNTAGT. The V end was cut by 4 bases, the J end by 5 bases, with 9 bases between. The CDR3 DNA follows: TGTGCCAGCAGTGCCGAGGTTTATCAGCCCCAGCATTTT. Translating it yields CASSAEVYQPQHF.

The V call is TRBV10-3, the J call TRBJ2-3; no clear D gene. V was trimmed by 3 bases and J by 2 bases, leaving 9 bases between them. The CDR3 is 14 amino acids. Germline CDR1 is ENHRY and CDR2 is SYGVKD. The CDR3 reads CAISDGNPTDTQYF. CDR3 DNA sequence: TGTGCCATCAGTGATGGCAACCCCACAGATACGCAGTATTTT.

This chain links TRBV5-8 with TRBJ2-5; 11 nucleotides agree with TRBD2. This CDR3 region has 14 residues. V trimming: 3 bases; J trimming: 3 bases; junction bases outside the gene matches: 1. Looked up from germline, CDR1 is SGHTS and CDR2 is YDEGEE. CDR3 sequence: CASSSLAGEETQYF. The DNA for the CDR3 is TGTGCCAGCAGCTCACTAGCGGGAGAAGAGACCCAGTACTTC.

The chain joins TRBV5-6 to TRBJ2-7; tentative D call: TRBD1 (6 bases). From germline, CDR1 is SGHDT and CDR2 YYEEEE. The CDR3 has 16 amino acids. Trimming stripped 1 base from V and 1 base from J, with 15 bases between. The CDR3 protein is CASSLISWTASYEQYF. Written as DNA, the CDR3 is TGTGCCAGCAGCTTGATTTCGTGGACAGCGTCCTACGAGCAGTACTTC.

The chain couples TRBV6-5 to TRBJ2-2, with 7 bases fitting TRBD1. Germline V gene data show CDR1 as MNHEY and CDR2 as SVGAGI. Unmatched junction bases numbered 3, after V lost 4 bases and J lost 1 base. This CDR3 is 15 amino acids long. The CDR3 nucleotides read TGTGCCAGCAGTTCCGGGACAGTGAACACCGGGGAGCTGTTTTTT. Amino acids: CASSSGTVNTGELFF.

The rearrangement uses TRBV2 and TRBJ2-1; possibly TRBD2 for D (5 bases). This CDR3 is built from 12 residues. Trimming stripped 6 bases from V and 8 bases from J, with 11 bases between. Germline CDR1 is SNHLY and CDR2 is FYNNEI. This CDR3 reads CASSPLRDEQFF. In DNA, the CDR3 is TGTGCCAGCAGCCCTCTGCGGGATGAGCAGTTCTTC.